Sequencing of this T cell receptor beta chain was carried out in a study of OX40 agonist ivuxolimab in advanced cancers. Measured with immunoSEQ multiplex PCR; TCRdb has only the in-frame clones, and not every one. Altogether tens of thousands of clones are present, around 93% being singletons, with the ten largest covering about 13%. Patients were ruled out by autoimmune disease history or systemic immunosuppression. The origin of this receptor is an adult with an advanced solid tumor such as melanoma, head and neck, liver or kidney cancer. Sequenced here: CD4+ or CD8+ T cells sorted from blood, sampled in a trial of the OX40 agonist ivuxolimab.

The CDR3 DNA follows: TGTGCCAGCAGTTACTCGACCTACCTAGTCCACGAGCAGTACTTC. Protein sequence: CASSYSTYLVHEQYF. The V and J genes are TRBV6-5 and TRBJ2-7, with no clear D. In germline, CDR1 is MNHEY, CDR2 SVGAGI. Trimming took off 0 bases at V and 5 bases at J, with 14 bases between the two ends. This CDR3 comprises 15 residues.